The 9 T cell receptor beta chains in this list originate from one sample, sequenced in a study of cytomegalovirus exposure and HLA in healthy donors. The PCR used 60 Vbeta and 13 Jbeta primers. TCRdb's copy holds only in-frame clones and misses some; the assay was immunoSEQ multiplex PCR. The profile covers 150,000 or so clones, with over 70% appearing a single time and 1.3% taken by the ten largest. The sample was PBMCs. Receptor source: a man aged 50-59 years in good health and CMV-seropositive.

This clone was found once. The rearrangement uses TRBV11-1 and TRBJ2-3, with D maybe TRBD2 (5 bases). Trimming left V 2 bases short and J 2 bases short, with 14 bases between. CDR1 is SGHAT and CDR2 is FQDESV in the germline V gene (reference sequence). The CDR3 has 16 amino acids. The DNA of the CDR3 is TGTGCCAGCAGCTTATTAGGGAGTCCCAACACAGATACGCAGTATTTT. This sequence encodes CASSLLGSPNTDTQYF.

This clone has only one observation. The chain carries TRBV19 and TRBJ2-2, with 8 bases that match TRBD1. This CDR3 comprises 14 residues. Germline CDR1 LNHDA, CDR2 SQIVND (reference sequence). The V segment lost 8 bases and the J segment 4 bases; nucleotides outside the gene matches: 6. The CDR3 loop reads CASDRGAGTGELFF. CDR3 nucleotide sequence: TGTGCCAGTGACAGGGGCGCTGGCACCGGGGAGCTGTTTTTT.

In this sample, this clone turned up once. V gene TRBV2 combines with J gene TRBJ1-2, with D possibly TRBD1 on 5 matching bases. CDR3 size: 13 residues. V was clipped by 6 bases and J by 6 bases, with 14 bases between them. Germline V gene sequence: CDR1 SNHLY, CDR2 FYNNEI. This CDR3 reads CASSFGQSNGYTF. CDR3 bases: TGTGCCAGCAGCTTCGGACAATCCAATGGCTACACCTTC.

The V call is TRBV4-1, the J call TRBJ2-7; D remains ambiguous. The CDR3 covers 13 residues. Per germline, CDR1 MGHRA and CDR2 YSYEKL. V shed 1 base and J shed 0 bases, with 4 bases lying between them. CDR3 DNA: TGCGCCAGCAGCCAAGCTAGCTCCTACGAGCAGTACTTC. This encodes CASSQASSYEQYF.

The chain carries TRBV28 and TRBJ2-7; D is possibly TRBD2 (5 bases). The CDR3 has 13 amino acids. The germline gives CDR1 MDHEN, CDR2 SYDVKM. Deletions cut 7 bases from V and 3 bases from J, with 13 bases between. CDR3 residues: CASNQAAVYEQYF. The CDR3 bases are TGTGCCAGCAACCAAGCAGCGGTCTACGAGCAGTACTTC.

This rearrangement joins TRBV2 to TRBJ2-1, with 8 positions matching TRBD2. The CDR3 contains 13 residues. Germline trimming cut 8 bases from V and 8 bases from J; bases unmatched to any gene: 8. CDR1 and CDR2 from the germline V gene are SNHLY and FYNNEI. This CDR3 reads CASRGGRLHEQFF. CDR3 bases: TGTGCCAGCCGCGGGGGGCGCCTTCATGAGCAGTTCTTC.

This clone was detected only a few times. This sequence joins TRBV30 and TRBJ1-1; no definite D call. Germline CDR1 reads GTSNPN; CDR2 reads SVGIG (reference sequence). CDR3 length: 13 residues. V dropped 1 base and J dropped 10 bases, with 16 bases sitting between them. DNA for the CDR3: TGTGCCTGGAGTGGTGAAGCGCGCGGGCGAGCTTTCTTT. Encoded protein: CAWSGEARGRAFF.

V and J are TRBV9 and TRBJ2-1; D is perhaps TRBD2 (6 bases). The germline V and J ends were trimmed by 0 bases and 0 bases, with 16 bases remaining between them. This CDR3 has 18 residues. Per the germline V gene, CDR1 is SGDLS and CDR2 is YYNGEE. The CDR3 bases are TGTGCCAGCAGCGTAGGGGTTAGCGGACTGAGCTCCTACAATGAGCAGTTCTTC. It is translated as CASSVGVSGLSSYNEQFF.

J is TRBJ2-7 and V is TRBV2, with a weak D call TRBD1 (7 bases). The CDR3 sequence is 13 residues long. Germline CDR1 SNHLY, CDR2 FYNNEI. V was trimmed by 8 bases and J by 3 bases, leaving 14 bases between them. The chain's CDR3 is CASQGGSSYEQYF. The CDR3 bases are TGTGCCAGCCAGGGGGGCAGTAGCTACGAGCAGTACTTC.